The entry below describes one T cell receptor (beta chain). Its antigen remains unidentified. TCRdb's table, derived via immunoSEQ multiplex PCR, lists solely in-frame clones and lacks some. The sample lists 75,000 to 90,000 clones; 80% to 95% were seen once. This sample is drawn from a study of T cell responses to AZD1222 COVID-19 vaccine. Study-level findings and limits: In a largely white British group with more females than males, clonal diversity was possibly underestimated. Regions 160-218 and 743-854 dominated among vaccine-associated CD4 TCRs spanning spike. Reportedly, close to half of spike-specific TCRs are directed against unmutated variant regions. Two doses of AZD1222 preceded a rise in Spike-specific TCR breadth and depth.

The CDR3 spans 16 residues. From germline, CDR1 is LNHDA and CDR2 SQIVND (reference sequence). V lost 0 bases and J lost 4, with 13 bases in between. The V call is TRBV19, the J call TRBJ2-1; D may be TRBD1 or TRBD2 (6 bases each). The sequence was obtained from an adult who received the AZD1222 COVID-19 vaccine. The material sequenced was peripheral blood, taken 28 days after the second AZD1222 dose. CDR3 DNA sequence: TGTGCCAGTAGTATAGAAGGGGGGCAGCCTTACAATGAGCAGTTCTTC. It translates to CASSIEGGQPYNEQFF.